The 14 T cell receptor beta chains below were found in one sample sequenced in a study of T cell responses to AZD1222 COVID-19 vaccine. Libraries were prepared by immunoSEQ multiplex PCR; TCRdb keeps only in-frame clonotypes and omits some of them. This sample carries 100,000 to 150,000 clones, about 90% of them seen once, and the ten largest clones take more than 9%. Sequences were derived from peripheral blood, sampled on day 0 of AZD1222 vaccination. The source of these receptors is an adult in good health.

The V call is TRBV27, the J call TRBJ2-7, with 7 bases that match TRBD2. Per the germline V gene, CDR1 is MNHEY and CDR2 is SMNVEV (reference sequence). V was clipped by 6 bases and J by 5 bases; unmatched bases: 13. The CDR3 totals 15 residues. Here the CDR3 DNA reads TGTGCCAGCAGCCTCTCCTTTCCAGCGGGGCACGAGCAGTACTTC. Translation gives CASSLSFPAGHEQYF.

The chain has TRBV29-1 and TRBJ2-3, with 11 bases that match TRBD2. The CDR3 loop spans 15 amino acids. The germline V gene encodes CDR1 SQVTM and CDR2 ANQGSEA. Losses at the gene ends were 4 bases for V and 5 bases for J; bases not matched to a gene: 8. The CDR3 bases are TGCAGCGTTGCGTTTAGCGGGAGGGTGGGAGATACGCAGTATTTT. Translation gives CSVAFSGRVGDTQYF.

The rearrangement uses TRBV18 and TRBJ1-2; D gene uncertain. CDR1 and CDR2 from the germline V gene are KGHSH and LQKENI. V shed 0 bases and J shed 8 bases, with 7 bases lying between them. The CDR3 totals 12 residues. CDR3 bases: TGTGCCAGCTCACCACCCCAAAGGGGCTACACCTTC. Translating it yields CASSPPQRGYTF. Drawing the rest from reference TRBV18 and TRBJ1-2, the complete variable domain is NAGVMQNPRHLVRRRGQEARLRCSPMKGHSHVYWYRQLPEEGLKFMVYLQKENIIDESGMPKERFSAEFPKEGPSILRIQQVVRGDSAAYFCASSPPQRGYTFGSGTRLTVV.

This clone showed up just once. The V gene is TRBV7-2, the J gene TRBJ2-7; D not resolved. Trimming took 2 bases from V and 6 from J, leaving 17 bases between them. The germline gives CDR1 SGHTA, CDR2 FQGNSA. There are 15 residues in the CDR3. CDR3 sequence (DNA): TGTGCCAGCAGCTTACTGTCCAGGCTCCGACGCGAGCAGTACTTC. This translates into CASSLLSRLRREQYF.

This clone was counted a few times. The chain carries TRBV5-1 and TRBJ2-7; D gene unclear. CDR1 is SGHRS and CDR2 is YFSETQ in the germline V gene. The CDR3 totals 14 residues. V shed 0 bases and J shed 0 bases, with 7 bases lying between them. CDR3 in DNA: TGCGCCAGCAGCTTGGTCACGGACTCCTACGAGCAGTACTTC. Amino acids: CASSLVTDSYEQYF. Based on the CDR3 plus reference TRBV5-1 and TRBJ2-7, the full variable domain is KAGVTQTPRYLIKTRGQQVTLSCSPISGHRSVSWYQQTPGQGLQFLFEYFSETQRNKGNFPGRFSGRQFSNSRSEMNVSTLELGDSALYLCASSLVTDSYEQYFGPGTRLTVT.

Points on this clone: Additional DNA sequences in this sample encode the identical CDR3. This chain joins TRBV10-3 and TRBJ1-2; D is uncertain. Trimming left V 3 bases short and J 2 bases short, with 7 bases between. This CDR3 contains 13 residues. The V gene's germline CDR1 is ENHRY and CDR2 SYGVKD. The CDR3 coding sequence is TGTGCCATCAGTGAAGACACAAACTATGGCTACACCTTC. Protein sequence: CAISEDTNYGYTF.

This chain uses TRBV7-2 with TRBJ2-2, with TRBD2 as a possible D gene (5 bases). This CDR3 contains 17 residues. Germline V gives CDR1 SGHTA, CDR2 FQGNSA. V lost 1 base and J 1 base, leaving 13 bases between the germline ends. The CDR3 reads CASSLVGYGVNTGELFF. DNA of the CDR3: TGTGCCAGCAGCTTAGTCGGATACGGGGTGAACACCGGGGAGCTGTTTTTT.

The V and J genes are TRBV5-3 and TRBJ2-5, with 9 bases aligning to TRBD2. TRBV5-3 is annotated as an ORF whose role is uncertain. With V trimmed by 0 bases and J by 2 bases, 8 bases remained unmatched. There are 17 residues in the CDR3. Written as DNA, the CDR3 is TGTGCCAGAAGCTTGGCTAACGGGACTAGCTCACAAGAGACCCAGTACTTC. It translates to CARSLANGTSSQETQYF.

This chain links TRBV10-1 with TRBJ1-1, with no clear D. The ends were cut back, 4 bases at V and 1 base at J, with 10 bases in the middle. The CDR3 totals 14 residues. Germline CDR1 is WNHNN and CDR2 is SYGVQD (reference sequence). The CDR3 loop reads CASSVGASNTEAFF. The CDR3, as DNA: TGCGCCAGCAGTGTAGGCGCCTCGAACACTGAAGCTTTCTTT.

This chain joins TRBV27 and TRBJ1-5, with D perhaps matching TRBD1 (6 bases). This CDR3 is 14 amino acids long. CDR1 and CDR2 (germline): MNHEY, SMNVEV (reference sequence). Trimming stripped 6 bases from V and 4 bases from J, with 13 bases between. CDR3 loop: CASSLDRLNQPQHF. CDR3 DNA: TGTGCCAGCAGCCTAGACAGGCTAAATCAGCCCCAGCATTTT.

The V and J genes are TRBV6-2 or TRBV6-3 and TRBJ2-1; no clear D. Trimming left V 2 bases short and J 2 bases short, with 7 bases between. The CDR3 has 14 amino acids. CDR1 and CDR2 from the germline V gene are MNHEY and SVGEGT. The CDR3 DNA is TGTGCCAGCAGTTACAGCCTTACCTACAATGAGCAGTTCTTC. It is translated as CASSYSLTYNEQFF.

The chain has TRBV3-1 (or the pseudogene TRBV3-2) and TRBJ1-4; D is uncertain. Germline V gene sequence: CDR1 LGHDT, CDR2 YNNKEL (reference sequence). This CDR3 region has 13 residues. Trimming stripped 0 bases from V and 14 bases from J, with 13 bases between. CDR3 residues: CASSQDGTRALFF. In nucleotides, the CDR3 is TGTGCCAGCAGCCAAGATGGTACCCGGGCCCTGTTTTTT.

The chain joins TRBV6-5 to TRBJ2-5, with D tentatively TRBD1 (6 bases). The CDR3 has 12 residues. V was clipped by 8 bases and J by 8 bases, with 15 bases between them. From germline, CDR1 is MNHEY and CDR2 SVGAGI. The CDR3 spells CASGPSGTTQYF. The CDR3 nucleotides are TGTGCCAGCGGCCCTAGTGGGACAACCCAGTACTTC.

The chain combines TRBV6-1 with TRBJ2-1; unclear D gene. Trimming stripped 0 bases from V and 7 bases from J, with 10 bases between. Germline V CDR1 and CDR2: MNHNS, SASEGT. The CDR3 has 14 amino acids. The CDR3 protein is CASSEARWGNEQFF. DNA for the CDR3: TGTGCCAGCAGTGAAGCGAGGTGGGGTAATGAGCAGTTCTTC.